This T cell receptor (beta chain) stems from a study of cytomegalovirus exposure and HLA in healthy donors (TCRdb year 2017). For the study in its entirety: An earlier analysis of some 600 of the donors reported about 280 Gb of sequence data and 95 million to 130 million unique TCR beta sequences obtained from some 200 million T cells. Around 320 gigabases of sequencing data and 80 million or so unique TCR sequences were included in an early release covering 550 to 650 HLA-typed donors. Of the roughly 410 genotyped donors, roughly 80% were placed in the genetic ancestry cluster associated with self-reported Caucasian donors. The study aimed to test whether signatures of past pathogen exposure could be identified by cataloging public T cell receptors. The study used immunosequencing to profile the T cell repertoires of more than 650 subjects and linked those repertoires to cytomegalovirus serostatus. Along with the approximately 650-subject first cohort, a separate validation cohort of 120 different subjects was used. To predict cytomegalovirus infection status, the study combined high-throughput TCR immunosequencing, statistical association of individual TCRs with disease status, and machine learning. In a later analysis, previously published TCR beta repertoires from roughly 710 donors were re-analyzed and high-resolution HLA genotyping was added so that TCR occurrence patterns could be studied. The later analysis used no new phenotypic data to find candidate immune exposures, relying instead on TCR beta sequences and their occurrence across donors. To decide whether each TCR beta V gene segment behaved as functional or pseudogenic, an earlier analysis of nearly 600 of the donors relied on high-throughput TCR beta sequencing. Alongside the repertoire data, information on donor age, sex, ethnicity and CMV serostatus was compiled. In a later genetic analysis, genome-wide SNP genotypes for about three fifths of the roughly 670 donors were used, and that subset was treated as a discovery cohort. All discovery cohort repertoires had been generated using a single sequencing platform. HLA typing included class I and class II loci at four-digit resolution. Typing coverage differed by locus: A, B, C, DRB1 and DQB1 were typed in roughly 629-630 donors, DQA1 in roughly 510, DPA1 in around 600, and DPB1 in around 440. Roughly 5 DR-DQ haplotypes were handled as single units for association and clustering, since linkage in the cohort was strong. Among over 350 genotyped donors of the cohort, an average of around 240,000 unique TCR beta nucleotide sequences were sequenced per donor, around 18% of them non-productive.

The paper's findings and limits, for the study overall: HLA typing was unavailable for some donors at each locus, so association tests used only the typed subset. An earlier analysis of approximately 590 of the donors showed that most TCR beta V segments appeared in productive rearrangements either about 87% or about 30% of the time, which broadly matched IMGT annotations. Across donors, most TCR sequences were observed very rarely, whereas some public TCRs were present in many individuals. A later analysis found that TCR association rates varied across HLA loci, with DRB1 alleles showing the most associated TCRs and HLA-C alleles the fewest. It was suggested by the authors that the approach could potentially be generalized to other disease states and immunological phenotypes. Assigning TCR associations to individual alleles was difficult when HLA alleles, especially DR and DQ, strongly co-occurred. Most CMV-associated TCR beta chains appeared to be HLA-restricted in a later analysis, and the HLA associations seemed to be driven largely by CMV exposure. Only TCR beta chains were sequenced in this cohort, and the absence of alpha or paired-chain data limited detectable features. Roughly uniform sequencing depth across donors was assumed in presence/absence analyses, although this assumption may not hold. In the study, approximately 160 TCR beta chains were listed as associated with cytomegalovirus. Approximately 18 rarely observed V segments, including chromosome 9 orphons, were excluded from the earlier analysis of just under 600 of the donors because counts were too low. In a later analysis, over 15,000 TCR beta sequences were associated with specific HLA alleles at a false discovery rate of 0.05. A further reported finding was that TCR beta sequences accurately predicted the HLA-A and HLA-B alleles for most subjects in the first cohort. The classifier was reported to diagnose cytomegalovirus status with high specificity and sensitivity in both the original and validation cohorts. In vitro tests confirmed that a few of the cytomegalovirus-associated TCR beta chains recognize cytomegalovirus antigens. Some IMGT-functional V segments, including TRBV6-2 and TRBV6-3, could not be told apart with the 87-base-pair reads, so those segments were excluded. In a later analysis, HLA-associated TCR beta chains showed more clonal expansion and lower generation probabilities than non-associated chains that were equally common. In a later genetic analysis, a missense DCLRE1C variant was associated with V-gene and J-gene trimming of TCR beta chains, and the association was replicated in an independent cohort. The sequencing pipeline was judged likely to have produced a cluster of highly shared sequence variants as a technical artifact. Compared with the approximately 600-donor mean, donors in an Asian-associated ancestry cluster had fewer N-insertions in productive TCRs, according to a later genetic analysis. Several of the top co-occurrence clusters appeared to be linked to parvovirus B19, influenza, CMV and Epstein-Barr virus, according to a later analysis. Immune exposure information for the cohort was limited to CMV serostatus. Linkage disequilibrium might explain the correlated functional status among segregating V segments, but an unknown experimental factor could not be ruled out.

Library method: the immunoSEQ multiplex PCR assay. A mixture of 60 forward primers for TCR Vbeta segments and 13 reverse primers for TCR Jbeta segments was used in the multiplex PCR. Amplification of the CDR3 region of rearranged TCR beta genes was performed with a multiplex PCR assay on genomic DNA. Amplified TCR beta libraries were sequenced as 87-base-pair reads on the Illumina HiSeq System. The published analysis was carried out like this. Across the 670 or so repertoires, a later analysis counted some 81 million unique TCR beta chains, 9.5 million to 13 million of which were shared by at least two donors. Raw reads were error-corrected and collapsed into unique sequences with a nearest-neighbor algorithm that merged closely related sequences to remove PCR and sequencing errors. V, D and J gene segments were assigned by aligning CDR3 sequences to IMGT reference sequences. For a sequence to be retained, a match of at least six nucleotides was required to both a V gene segment and a J gene segment. Rearrangements were called productive when the CDR3 lacked stop codons and stayed in frame with V and J; all others were non-productive. CDR3 was defined according to IMGT convention as the region running from the second conserved V-encoded cysteine to the conserved J-encoded phenylalanine. The earlier analysis of approximately 500 of the donors excluded sequences that lacked an unambiguous match to a single V gene segment. An earlier analysis of approximately 590 of the donors called V segments functional above 56.7% productive rearrangements and segregating when the between-donor standard deviation exceeded 5%. A statistical classification framework was built for diagnosing cytomegalovirus status from the catalog of TCR beta chain sequences. V and J gene assignment, in a later analysis, came from comparing TCR nucleotide sequences with IMGT/GENE-DB human TR gene sequences. A later analysis assigned CDR3 sequences and most-parsimonious VDJ recombination scenarios with the TCRdist pipeline. In a later analysis, each TCR beta chain was defined by its CDR3 amino acid sequence together with its V-gene family, and reads without a unique V-gene family were excluded. A later analysis removed 550 to 700 highly shared, low-generation-probability nucleotide sequences to deal with suspected cross-contamination and a sequencing artifact. In a later analysis, a clonal expansion index for each public chain was calculated from normalized within-repertoire ranks of inferred template counts. In a later analysis, generation probabilities were computed using a VDJ recombination model fitted to out-of-frame rearrangements, and the results were checked against IGoR. In a later analysis, TCR-TCR, TCR-HLA and TCR-CMV co-occurrence was scored with hypergeometric tests, and a repertoire-size bias correction was applied to TCR pairs. In a later analysis, false discovery rates were estimated by permuting HLA or CMV assignments 20 times. In a later analysis, co-occurring TCRs were grouped using DBSCAN, and TCRdist sequence similarity was added for clustering within HLA-allele-positive subsets. For co-occurrence clustering, repertoires with fewer than 30,000 or more than 120,000 public chains were excluded, along with a handful of repertoires with anomalous nucleotide sharing. As stored in TCRdb, this immuneACCESS dataset retains in-frame rearrangements with V and J assigned. A fraction of the clones does not appear; measured against another copy, unresolved V genes explain less than half of the discrepancy, and the remainder lacks a known reason. V and J calls and clone size are given by that table; D and trimming were obtained from the DNA. For this sample there are about 98,000 clones; about 81% appear just once. In total, the top ten clones hold about 1.5% of the sample.

Details on this clone: This clone's antigen is unknown. Base qualities are not provided; no much larger clone lies one nucleotide away.

The germline V gene sets CDR1 to SGDLS and CDR2 to YYNGEE. From its cysteine to its phenylalanine, the CDR3 spans 16 amino acids. Only the CDR3 region is kept as DNA, spanning 48 bases read in frame from base 1. Unmatched junction bases come to 4, with V trimmed by 0 bases and J by 6 bases. The cohort was made up of hundreds of healthy bone marrow donors. All cohort members were sampled while nominally healthy, although unrecorded immune exposures were likely present. The donor was CMV seronegative and was included in the group of hundreds of seronegative cohort members. A peripheral blood sample was collected from each donor, and TCR beta sequencing was performed on peripheral blood mononuclear cells. The Qiagen DNeasy Blood Extraction Kit was used to extract genomic DNA from the blood cell samples.

The chain couples TRBV9 to TRBJ2-1, with 12 bases aligning to TRBD2. This TCR came from a man aged 35 to 55 in good health and CMV-seronegative. The specimen was PBMCs. The CDR3 protein: CASSVGASGGVNEQFF. Here is the DNA: TGTGCCAGCAGCGTAGGAGCTAGCGGGGGGGTCAATGAGCAGTTCTTC.